This T cell receptor (beta chain) originates from a study of cytomegalovirus exposure and HLA in healthy donors. Notes on this clone: Its antigen remains unidentified.

Study-level results: In vitro testing confirmed a few CMV-associated chains as specific for CMV antigens. The study listed approximately 170 cytomegalovirus-associated TCR beta chains. In a later analysis, across HLA loci, associated TCR counts were highest for DRB1, lowest for HLA-C.

Germline CDR1 MNHNY, CDR2 SVGAGI (reference sequence). Trimming removed 4 bases at V and 3 bases at J, with 12 bases between. CDR3 length equals 14 residues. PCR was performed using 60 Vbeta and 13 Jbeta primers. Sequenced by immunoSEQ multiplex PCR; TCRdb stores in-frame clones only, minus some. This sample has more than 150,000 clones, with over 80% found just once. This chain links TRBV6-6 with TRBJ1-1; D may be TRBD1 (5 bases). Sequencing was carried out using PBMCs. This TCR was sampled from a woman aged 18-30 years in good health and CMV-seronegative. In DNA form, the CDR3 reads TGTGCCAGCAGTTTCGGCAGGGTGGACACTGAAGCTTTCTTT. This gives the protein CASSFGRVDTEAFF.